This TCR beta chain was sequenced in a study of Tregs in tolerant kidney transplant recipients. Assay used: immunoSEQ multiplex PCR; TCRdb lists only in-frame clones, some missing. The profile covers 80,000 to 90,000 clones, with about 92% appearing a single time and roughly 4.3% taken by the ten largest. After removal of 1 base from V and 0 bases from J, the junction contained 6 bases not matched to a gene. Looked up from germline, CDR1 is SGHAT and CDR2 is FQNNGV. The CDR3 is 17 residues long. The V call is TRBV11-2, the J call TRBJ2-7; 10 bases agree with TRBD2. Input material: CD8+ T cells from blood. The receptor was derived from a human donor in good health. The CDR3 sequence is CASSLVGLAASSYEQYF. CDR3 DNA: TGTGCCAGCAGCTTAGTAGGACTAGCGGCGAGCTCCTACGAGCAGTACTTC.